The source of this TCR beta chain is a study of blood T cell repertoires in COVID-19. Study context: From T cells, B-cell-depleted T cells, or PBMCs came the material, which was cDNA or gDNA.

Germline V gene data show CDR1 as SGHDN and CDR2 as FVKESK. V was pared by 4 bases and J by 4 bases, with 15 bases of the junction left unmatched. This CDR3 has 19 residues. Sequenced by immunoSEQ multiplex PCR; TCRdb stores in-frame clones only, minus some. The data hold tens of thousands of clones, with 75% to 90% observed a single time. The specimen sequenced was peripheral blood. The chain links TRBV14 to TRBJ2-5; 13 nucleotides align to TRBD2. The source of this sequence is an elderly woman with acute or convalescent COVID-19. The DNA of the CDR3 is TGTGCCAGCAGCCCTAGATGGACTAGCGGGAGAGGTGTAGGAGAGACCCAGTACTTC. Its translation is CASSPRWTSGRGVGETQYF.